The entry below describes one T cell receptor (beta chain). No antigen is known for it. Tens of thousands of genome equivalents of blood DNA were amplified for TRB. The CDR3 has 15 amino acids. TRB rearrangements were amplified by touch-down multiplex PCR with mixed TRB-A/B primers. Following a re-call of the multiplex PCR reads, TCRdb has one entry per CDR3 protein and lacks DNA. The repertoire table contains 1,500 to 2,000 distinct CDR3 sequences. These data originate in a study of T cell clusters in autoimmune cytopenias. Regarding the study as a whole: The cluster-lack signature was not seen for secondary cytopenia versus chronic lymphocytic leukemia.

The sequenced material came from peripheral blood. The source of this sequence is a human donor with an autoimmune cytopenia, with autoimmune hepatitis or in good health (not recorded which). This chain links TRBV12-3 or TRBV12-4 with TRBJ2-5; TCRdb proposes TRBD1, but this gene call is untestable without DNA. CDR3 in amino acids: CASRWTGSGTETQYF.